The clone carrying this TCR beta chain was found many times. The data were obtained in a study of T cells after posttransplantation cyclophosphamide. Treatment was busulfan-fludarabine conditioning, a marrow graft, and cyclophosphamide on days +3 and +4. Assay: immunoSEQ multiplex PCR; the TCRdb copy retains only in-frame clones and omits some. The sample yields roughly 8,000 clones, without any singletons. CDR1 and CDR2 from the germline V gene are MDHEN and SYDVKM. The CDR3 is 15 residues long. Trimming removed 5 bases from V and 6 bases from J, with 17 bases in between. The TCR originated in a female patient aged 50-59 years who received an allogeneic stem cell transplant from a related donor, was CMV-positive, and had no GVHD. Some T cells may be transferred from the graft donor. Sequenced material: PBMCs, taken after allogeneic stem cell transplant with posttransplant cyclophosphamide. This rearrangement joins TRBV28 to TRBJ2-1; possible D gene TRBD1, 5 bases. CDR3 nucleotides: TGTGCCAGCAGTCCCCCCAGGGTAGGCACCAATGAGCAGTTCTTC. Protein sequence: CASSPPRVGTNEQFF.